A single sample gave rise to the 26 T cell receptor beta chains below, sequenced in a study of OX40 agonist ivuxolimab in advanced cancers. Generated by immunoSEQ multiplex PCR, the TCRdb table keeps only in-frame clones and is missing some. Here the sample spans 52,000 or so clones, about four fifths being singletons. Sequenced here: CD4+ or CD8+ T cells sorted from blood, sampled in a trial of the OX40 agonist ivuxolimab. These receptors all come from an adult with an advanced solid tumor such as melanoma, head and neck, liver or kidney cancer.

The rearrangement uses TRBV2 and TRBJ2-5; maybe TRBD2 (6 bases). The CDR3 is 14 amino acids. V lost 4 bases and J lost 5, with 14 bases in between. CDR1 is SNHLY and CDR2 is FYNNEI in the germline V gene. In DNA form, the CDR3 reads TGTGCCAGCAGTGCTACGACACGGGAGGAGACCCAGTACTTC. Protein: CASSATTREETQYF.

The chain has TRBV6-5 and TRBJ1-2; perhaps TRBD1 as D (6 bases). CDR3 length equals 13 residues. V was cut by 5 bases and J by 8 bases, with 15 bases left in between. CDR1 and CDR2 from the germline V gene are MNHEY and SVGAGI. The CDR3 nucleotides read TGTGCCAGCAGTACCGGGACACGTAGGGGCTACACCTTC. This encodes CASSTGTRRGYTF.

This rearrangement joins TRBV1 to TRBJ2-2; the table's D call TRBD2 went unverified against the DNA. TRBV1 is recorded as a pseudogene. The length of the CDR3 is 19 residues. This CDR3 is CTSSQDNRASGKGTGELFF. The DNA for the CDR3 is TGCACCAGCAGCCAAGATAACAGGGCAAGCGGGAAGGGGACCGGGGAGCTGTTTTTT.

The chain uses TRBV5-1 and TRBJ2-4; D gene uncertain. Germline V gene data show CDR1 as SGHRS and CDR2 as YFSETQ. Trimming removed 7 bases from V and 0 bases from J, with 14 bases in between. The CDR3 consists of 15 residues. The CDR3 bases are TGCGCCAGCGCCCTTTTAGGCCTAGCCAAAAACATTCAGTACTTC. The encoded protein is CASALLGLAKNIQYF.

The chain uses TRBV4-1 and TRBJ1-3; 7 bases are shared with TRBD1. The CDR3 contains 16 residues. Germline loops: CDR1 MGHRA, CDR2 YSYEKL. V shed 1 base, J shed 2 bases, and the junction held 5 bases outside the gene matches. DNA of the CDR3: TGCGCCAGCAGCCAAGGGTTCCAGGGGGCTGGAAACACCATATATTTT. Translated, it gives CASSQGFQGAGNTIYF.

V usage is TRBV28 and J usage is TRBJ2-3; D is unresolved. Germline CDR1 reads MDHEN; CDR2 reads SYDVKM. Between the trimmed V and J ends, which lost 3 bases and 5 bases, there was a span of 6 bases. The CDR3 consists of 12 residues. The chain's CDR3 is CASSFLRDTQYF. The CDR3 nucleotides are TGTGCCAGCAGTTTCCTAAGAGATACGCAGTATTTT.

This chain uses TRBV19 with TRBJ1-2, with D possibly being TRBD1 (5 bases). CDR1 and CDR2 (germline): LNHDA, SQIVND (reference sequence). This CDR3 has 14 amino acids. Trimming took 1 base from V and 6 from J, leaving 12 bases between them. The CDR3 DNA reads as TGTGCCAGTAGTATAGGAGGGGTCAGGCATGGCTACACCTTC. This codes for CASSIGGVRHGYTF.

V usage is TRBV19 and J usage is TRBJ1-2, with D unresolved. The CDR3 sequence is 14 residues long. Between the trimmed V and J ends, which lost 5 bases and 3 bases, there was a span of 13 bases. The germline gives CDR1 LNHDA, CDR2 SQIVND (reference sequence). This CDR3 is CASSPQGGHYGYTF. The DNA for the CDR3 is TGTGCCAGTAGTCCCCAAGGAGGGCACTATGGCTACACCTTC.

V and J are TRBV6-6 and TRBJ2-2; maybe TRBD1 (5 bases). This CDR3 comprises 13 residues. Germline CDR1 and CDR2: MNHNY and SVGAGI (reference sequence). The V end was cut by 7 bases, the J end by 5 bases, with 11 bases between. The CDR3 DNA reads TGTGCCAGCATTAAGGGGAAGACCGGGGAGCTGTTTTTT. Translated, it gives CASIKGKTGELFF.

J is TRBJ2-5 and V is TRBV9; the match to TRBD1 covers 12 bases. The CDR3 has 16 residues. Germline V gives CDR1 SGDLS, CDR2 YYNGEE. The J segment lost 4 bases and the V segment lost 2 bases, leaving 6 bases of the junction unmatched. The CDR3 nucleotides read TGTGCCAGCAGCGTTGGGACAGGGGGCTCGGGAGAGACCCAGTACTTC. Translation gives CASSVGTGGSGETQYF.

This clone was observed a few times. This chain connects TRBV28 to TRBJ1-5, with a possible D match to TRBD1 (5 bases). Trimming removed 6 bases at V and 2 bases at J, with 11 bases between. Germline V CDR1 and CDR2: MDHEN, SYDVKM. The CDR3 is 14 amino acids. CDR3 coding DNA: TGTGCCAGCAGCCCAGGGAGTGGCAATCAGCCCCAGCATTTT. Translation gives CASSPGSGNQPQHF.

V is TRBV5-1 and J is TRBJ2-1, with TRBD1 matching over 10 bases. The germline V gene has CDR1 SGHRS and CDR2 YFSETQ. This CDR3 has 15 amino acids. The V segment lost 4 bases and the J segment 4 bases; nucleotides outside the gene matches: 5. CDR3 bases: TGCGCCAGCAGCCCGACAGGGGGCCTTTACAATGAGCAGTTCTTC. It codes for CASSPTGGLYNEQFF.

Turning to this clone: No conserved phenylalanine or tryptophan is present at the end of the CDR3, so a read error is the likely explanation. This chain links TRBV19 with TRBJ1-1; D gene uncertain. Trimming shortened V by 4 bases and J by 4 bases, and 25 bases separated the two germline ends. Germline V gene sequence: CDR1 LNHDA, CDR2 SQIVND (reference sequence). The CDR3 spans 18 residues. The CDR3 DNA sequence: TGTGCCAGTAGTACAGGACGCAAACTACCGAGTCGAGGCACTGAAGCTTTCCTT. Protein product: CASSTGRKLPSRGTEAFL.

The gene calls are TRBV11-2 and TRBJ1-1; D gene uncertain. The CDR3 covers 14 residues. V was clipped by 2 bases and J by 1 base, with 8 bases between them. CDR1 is SGHAT, CDR2 FQNNGV, per germline. This CDR3 reads CASSLQVWNTEAFF. The CDR3 DNA is TGTGCCAGCAGCTTACAGGTCTGGAACACTGAAGCTTTCTTT. Using reference TRBV11-2 and TRBJ1-1 for the parts outside the CDR3, the full variable domain is EAGVAQSPRYKIIEKRQSVAFWCNPISGHATLYWYQQILGQGPKLLIQFQNNGVVDDSQLPKDRFSAERLKGVDSTLKIQPAKLEDSAVYLCASSLQVWNTEAFFGQGTRLTVV.

The chain links TRBV7-2 to TRBJ1-1; tentative D call: TRBD1 (6 bases). The CDR3 is 16 residues long. CDR1 is SGHTA, CDR2 FQGNSA, per germline. V shed 6 bases and J shed 6 bases, with 23 bases lying between them. CDR3 nucleotide sequence: TGTGCCAGCAGTTTTAGTTTTCGGACAGTCTCGGCTGAAGCTTTCTTT. Translation: CASSFSFRTVSAEAFF.

The chain links TRBV7-8 to TRBJ2-5; TRBD1 matches 7 bases. Germline V CDR1 and CDR2: SGHVS, FQNEAQ. The CDR3 contains 15 residues. Trimming at V came to 0 bases and at J to 4 bases, leaving 5 bases not matched to a gene. CDR3 protein: CASSLAPAGGETQYF. The CDR3 nucleotides are TGTGCCAGCAGCTTAGCGCCGGCAGGGGGAGAGACCCAGTACTTC. Together with reference TRBV7-8 and TRBJ2-5, the CDR3 gives the full variable domain: GAGVSQSPRYKVAKRGQDVALRCDPISGHVSLFWYQQALGQGPEFLTYFQNEAQLDKSGLPSDRFFAERPEGSVSTLKIQRTQQEDSAVYLCASSLAPAGGETQYFGPGTRLLVL.

On this clone itself: Other DNA sequences of this sample code for an identical CDR3. The chain carries TRBV5-1 and TRBJ2-7; 9 bases are a match to TRBD1. Per germline, CDR1 SGHRS and CDR2 YFSETQ. Trimming removed 3 bases from V and 2 bases from J; junction bases left unmatched: 3. This CDR3 comprises 14 residues. As DNA, the CDR3 is TGCGCCAGCAGCTCCGGGACAGGGCCCTACGAGCAGTACTTC. Its translation: CASSSGTGPYEQYF.

This chain uses TRBV6-5 with TRBJ1-2, with a possible D match to TRBD1 (6 bases). Trimming pared 11 bases from V and 1 base from J, leaving 17 bases between. The CDR3 covers 14 residues. CDR1 is MNHEY, CDR2 SVGAGI, per germline. The CDR3 DNA follows: TGTGCCGTCAGGGGTCCCCAAATTAACTATGGCTACACCTTC. Translating gives CAVRGPQINYGYTF.

The CDR3 DNA reads TGTGCCAGCAGCCCCGGGGGGACGAACACCGGGGAGCTGTTTTTT. This sequence encodes CASSPGGTNTGELFF. The chain has TRBV9 and TRBJ2-2; 7 nucleotides match TRBD2. V dropped 4 bases and J dropped 0; count of bases not matched to a gene: 3. The CDR3 sequence is 15 residues long. Looked up from germline, CDR1 is SGDLS and CDR2 is YYNGEE.

This chain joins TRBV5-8 and TRBJ2-1; 10 positions agree with TRBD1. The CDR3 runs to 17 residues. The ends lost 4 bases at V and 2 bases at J; junction bases unmatched: 9. CDR1 is SGHTS, CDR2 YDEGEE, per germline. The CDR3 here is CASSTYSGTGAYNEQFF. The CDR3 coding sequence is TGTGCCAGCAGCACCTATTCCGGGACAGGGGCCTACAATGAGCAGTTCTTC. Together with reference TRBV5-8 and TRBJ2-1, the CDR3 gives the full variable domain: EAGVTQSPTHLIKTRGQQATLRCSPISGHTSVYWYQQALGLGLQFLLWYDEGEERNRGNFPPRFSGRQFPNYSSELNVNALELEDSALYLCASSTYSGTGAYNEQFFGPGTRLTVL.

The genes are TRBV2 and TRBJ1-5, with D uncertain. Germline assignment: CDR1 SNHLY and CDR2 FYNNEI. V was trimmed by 7 bases and J by 3 bases, leaving 10 bases between them. There are 13 residues in the CDR3. CDR3 coding DNA: TGTGCCAGCACTGGGTCTTACAATCAGCCCCAGCATTTT. Translating it yields CASTGSYNQPQHF.

The chain joins TRBV30 to TRBJ2-7, with 7 bases lining up with TRBD1. This CDR3 contains 13 residues. V lost 4 bases, J lost 2 bases, and 5 bases stayed unmatched. CDR1 and CDR2 (germline): GTSNPN, SVGIG (reference sequence). The CDR3 nucleotides are TGTGCCTGGAAGTCGACAGGGACCTACGAGCAGTACTTC. This gives the protein CAWKSTGTYEQYF.

The chain combines TRBV18 with TRBJ1-1; D gene uncertain. This CDR3 region has 14 residues. Trimming shortened V by 3 bases and J by 5 bases, and 13 bases separated the two germline ends. The germline V gene has CDR1 KGHSH and CDR2 LQKENI. The CDR3 sequence is CASSPDLMGTEAFF. The CDR3 nucleotides read TGTGCCAGCTCACCCGACTTAATGGGTACTGAAGCTTTCTTT. Full variable domain (remainder filled in from reference TRBV18 and TRBJ1-1): NAGVMQNPRHLVRRRGQEARLRCSPMKGHSHVYWYRQLPEEGLKFMVYLQKENIIDESGMPKERFSAEFPKEGPSILRIQQVVRGDSAAYFCASSPDLMGTEAFFGQGTRLTVV.

This clone appeared a few times. V usage is TRBV28 and J usage is TRBJ2-3; 8 bases align to TRBD2. This CDR3 comprises 17 residues. Germline CDR1 reads MDHEN; CDR2 reads SYDVKM. J lost 1 base, V lost 3 bases, and 9 bases had no gene match. CDR3 in amino acids: CASSFSLPGGRTDTQYF. DNA for the CDR3: TGTGCCAGCAGTTTTAGTTTGCCGGGAGGGCGCACAGATACGCAGTATTTT.

This clone was recorded only once. This chain links TRBV4-3 with TRBJ1-1; D uncertain. The CDR3 loop spans 13 amino acids. V was shortened by 1 base and J by 1 base, with 4 bases between the two germline ends. The germline gives CDR1 LGHNA, CDR2 YSLEER. Written as DNA, the CDR3 is TGCGCCAGCAGCCAAGGACAGAACACTGAAGCTTTCTTT. This gives the protein CASSQGQNTEAFF.

The chain links TRBV30 to TRBJ1-1; D is ambiguous. This CDR3 spans 15 amino acids. Deletions cut 0 bases from V and 0 bases from J, with 11 bases between. Germline V lookup: CDR1 GTSNPN, CDR2 SVGIG (reference sequence). The CDR3: CAWSVLASMNTEAFF. In nucleotides, the CDR3 is TGTGCCTGGAGTGTACTGGCCTCCATGAACACTGAAGCTTTCTTT.